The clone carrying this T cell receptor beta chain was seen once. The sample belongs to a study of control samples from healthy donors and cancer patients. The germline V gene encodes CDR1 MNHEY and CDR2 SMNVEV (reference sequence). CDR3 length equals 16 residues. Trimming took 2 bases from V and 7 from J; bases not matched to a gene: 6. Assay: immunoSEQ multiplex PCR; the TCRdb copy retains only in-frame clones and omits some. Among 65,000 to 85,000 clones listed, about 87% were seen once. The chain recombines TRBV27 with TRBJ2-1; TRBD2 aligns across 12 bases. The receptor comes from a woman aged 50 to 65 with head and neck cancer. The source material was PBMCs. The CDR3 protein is CASSLRLAGGQNEQFF. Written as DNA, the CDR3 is TGTGCCAGCAGTTTAAGGCTAGCGGGGGGGCAAAATGAGCAGTTCTTC.